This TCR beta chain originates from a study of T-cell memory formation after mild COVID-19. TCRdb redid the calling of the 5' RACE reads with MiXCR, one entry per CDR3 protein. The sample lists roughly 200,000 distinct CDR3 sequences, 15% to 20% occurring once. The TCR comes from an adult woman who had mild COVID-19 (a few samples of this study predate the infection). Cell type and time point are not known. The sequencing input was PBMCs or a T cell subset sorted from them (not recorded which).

CDR3 in DNA: TGCAGTGCTCCGGACAGGGTTAGGTATGGCTACACCTTC. Its translation: CSAPDRVRYGYTF. This chain joins TRBV20-1 and TRBJ1-2, with 8 nucleotides matching TRBD1. This CDR3 contains 13 residues. Germline CDR1 and CDR2: DFQATT and SNEGSKA (reference sequence). The ends lost 5 bases at V and 5 bases at J; junction bases unmatched: 7.